This entry is about one T cell receptor (beta chain). Its antigen is not yet known. Nothing much larger sits one base from this clone, and base qualities are not available. The library was built by means of the immunoSEQ multiplex PCR assay. Adaptive Biotechnologies carried out high-throughput TCR-beta CDR3 sequencing of genomic DNA for most patients. The original pipeline was this. TCR sequencing data for over 15 patients were retrieved from Adaptive's ImmunoSEQ software; a few other patients were processed with MiXCR and VDJtools. CDR3 nucleotide sequences shared by donor and recipient were removed because the origin of these sequences could not be assigned. Alloreactive clones required at least 2-fold expansion over unstimulated cells and minimum CFSE-low frequency of 0.002% (template counts) or 0.001% (read counts). Clones detected in sequenced pre-transplant spleen, lymph node, or MLR CFSE-low populations of the donor or recipient were defined as mappable. The cumulative frequency of alloreactive clones was calculated as a percentage of all sequences, weighted by copy number. TCRdb retrieved this table from immuneACCESS and kept in-frame rearrangements only. Not all clones are present; in checked studies, unresolved V genes account for under half, and no reason is known for the remainder. V, J and clone size are taken as reported in that table, and D and trimming were inferred from the DNA itself. This sample has under 20,000 clones in its table, and roughly 86% of those were observed once. About a tenth of the sample is taken by the ten largest.

The data were taken from a study of graft-versus-host responses after intestinal transplantation (dated by TCRdb to the early 2020s). Regarding the complete study: The transplants that recipients received were multivisceral, liver-intestinal, or isolated intestinal. All recipients received anti-thymocyte globulin induction followed by maintenance tacrolimus and steroids for around three years. Graft-versus-host and host-versus-graft alloreactive T cell clones were tracked in the graft, circulation and bone marrow after intestinal transplantation using bulk TCR-beta CDR3 sequencing. Alloreactive clones were identified by sequencing pre-transplant mixed lymphocyte reaction products and comparing them with unstimulated pre-transplant donor and recipient T cells. The cohort enrolled about 23 intestinal transplant recipients, one of whom was a retransplant, and 3 patients without pretransplant specimens were excluded. A peak of at least 4% donor T cells among recipient peripheral blood mononuclear cells was the definition used for donor T cell macrochimerism. Rather than being sequenced by the commercial service, samples from three later patients were sequenced in-house on an Illumina MiSeq and processed with MiXCR.

Paper-wide results and their limitations: Early after transplant, peak levels of circulating GvH clones were found to be associated with declines in HvG clones. Conclusions were limited by the relatively low number and heterogeneity of intestinal transplant patients. In the allografts of patients with donor T cell macrochimerism, GvH to HvG T cell clonal ratios were high. GvH clones were found in recipient bone marrow, and some of the GvH clones appeared earlier in ileal mucosa or blood, which is consistent with an intestinal mucosal origin.

Spanning cysteine to phenylalanine, the CDR3 consists of 18 amino acids. CDR3 DNA is the only sequence kept; it has 54 bases, read in frame from the first base. CDR1 SGHDN and CDR2 FVKESK were looked up in the germline V gene. Here V drops 1 base and J drops 3 bases, and the junction holds 15 bases not matched to any gene. Blood samples were collected up to 4 times in the first month after transplant and then at least monthly when available. The chain joins TRBV14 to TRBJ2-7; 7 central nucleotides agree with TRBD1. The sequencing here drew on PBMCs, taken about 230 days after intestinal transplant. The TCR comes from a human patient who received an intestinal transplant, so some T cells may come from the graft donor. CDR3 protein: CASSQGWGTALTVYEQYF. In nucleotide form, the sequence is TGTGCCAGCAGCCAAGGGTGGGGGACAGCCTTAACGGTCTACGAGCAGTACTTC.